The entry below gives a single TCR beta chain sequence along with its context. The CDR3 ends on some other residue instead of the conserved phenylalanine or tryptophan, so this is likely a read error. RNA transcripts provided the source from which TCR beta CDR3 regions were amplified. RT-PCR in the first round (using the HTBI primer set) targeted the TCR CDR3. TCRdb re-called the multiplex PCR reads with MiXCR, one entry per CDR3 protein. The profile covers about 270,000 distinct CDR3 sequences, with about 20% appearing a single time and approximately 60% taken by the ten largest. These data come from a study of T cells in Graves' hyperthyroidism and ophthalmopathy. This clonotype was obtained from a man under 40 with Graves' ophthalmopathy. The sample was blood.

Here the CDR3 reads CSASGNSYEQYL. DNA of the CDR3: TGCAGTGCTAGCGGAAACTCCTACGAGCAGTACCTC. This chain uses TRBV20-1 with TRBJ2-7; D is unclear. The V gene lost 3 bases and the J gene lost 0 bases, with 6 bases spanning the gap. This CDR3 contains 12 residues. Germline lookup yields CDR1 DFQATT and CDR2 SNEGSKA (reference sequence).